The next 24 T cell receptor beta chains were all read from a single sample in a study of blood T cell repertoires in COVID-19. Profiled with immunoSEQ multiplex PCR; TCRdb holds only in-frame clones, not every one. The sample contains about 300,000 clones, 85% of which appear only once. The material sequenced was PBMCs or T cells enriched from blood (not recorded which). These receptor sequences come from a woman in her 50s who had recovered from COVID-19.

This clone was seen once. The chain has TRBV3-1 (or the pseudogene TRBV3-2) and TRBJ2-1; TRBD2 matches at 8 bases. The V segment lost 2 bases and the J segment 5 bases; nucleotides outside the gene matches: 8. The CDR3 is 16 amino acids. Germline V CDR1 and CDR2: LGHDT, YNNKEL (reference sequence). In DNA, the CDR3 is TGTGCCAGCAGCCAACGGGGCGGGGGGCTAAACAATGAGCAGTTCTTC. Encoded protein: CASSQRGGGLNNEQFF.

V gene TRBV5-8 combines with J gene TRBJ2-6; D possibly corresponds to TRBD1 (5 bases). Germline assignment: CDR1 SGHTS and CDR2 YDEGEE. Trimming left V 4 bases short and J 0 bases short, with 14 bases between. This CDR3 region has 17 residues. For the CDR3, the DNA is TGTGCCAGCAGCCCTGGACACGTCTCCTCTGGGGCCAACGTCCTGACTTTC. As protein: CASSPGHVSSGANVLTF.

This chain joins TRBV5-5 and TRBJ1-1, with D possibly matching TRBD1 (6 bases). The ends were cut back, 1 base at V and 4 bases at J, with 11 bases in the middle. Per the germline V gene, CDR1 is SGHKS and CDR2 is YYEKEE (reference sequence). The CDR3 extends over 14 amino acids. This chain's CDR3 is CASSLTPRGTEAFF. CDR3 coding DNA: TGTGCCAGCAGCTTGACACCCAGGGGCACTGAAGCTTTCTTT. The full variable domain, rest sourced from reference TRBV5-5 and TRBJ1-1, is DAGVTQSPTHLIKTRGQQVTLRCSPISGHKSVSWYQQVLGQGPQFIFQYYEKEERGRGNFPDRFSARQFPNYSSELNVNALLLGDSALYLCASSLTPRGTEAFFGQGTRLTVV.

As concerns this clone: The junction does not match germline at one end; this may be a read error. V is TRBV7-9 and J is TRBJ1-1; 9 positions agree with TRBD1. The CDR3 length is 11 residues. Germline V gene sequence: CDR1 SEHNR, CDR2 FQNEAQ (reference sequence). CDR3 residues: CAVTGGDYIPF. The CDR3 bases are TGTGCCGTCACAGGGGGCGATTATATCCCATTT.

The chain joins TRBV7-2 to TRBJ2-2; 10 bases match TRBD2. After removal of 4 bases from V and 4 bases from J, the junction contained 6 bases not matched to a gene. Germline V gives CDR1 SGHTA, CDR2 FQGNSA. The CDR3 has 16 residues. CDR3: CASSYPSGRATGELFF. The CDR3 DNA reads TGTGCCAGCAGCTATCCCAGCGGGAGGGCCACCGGGGAGCTGTTTTTT.

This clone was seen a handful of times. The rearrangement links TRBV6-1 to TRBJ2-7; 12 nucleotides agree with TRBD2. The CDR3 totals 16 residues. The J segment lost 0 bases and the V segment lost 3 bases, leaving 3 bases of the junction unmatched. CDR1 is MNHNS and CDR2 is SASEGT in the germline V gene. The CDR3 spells CASSEQGLAGSYEQYF. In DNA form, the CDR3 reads TGTGCCAGCAGTGAGCAGGGACTAGCGGGCTCCTACGAGCAGTACTTC.

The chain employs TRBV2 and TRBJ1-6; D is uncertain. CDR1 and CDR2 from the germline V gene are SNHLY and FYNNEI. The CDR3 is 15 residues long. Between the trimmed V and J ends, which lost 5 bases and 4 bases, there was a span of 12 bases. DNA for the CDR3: TGTGCCAGCAGTCTCACAGACGTATATAATTCACCCCTCCACTTT. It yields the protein CASSLTDVYNSPLHF.

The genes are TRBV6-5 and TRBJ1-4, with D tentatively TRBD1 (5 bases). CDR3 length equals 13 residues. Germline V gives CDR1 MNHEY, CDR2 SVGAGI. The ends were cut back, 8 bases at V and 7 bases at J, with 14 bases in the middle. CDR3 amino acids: CASSGRVGEKLFF. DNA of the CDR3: TGTGCCAGCTCTGGCAGGGTCGGTGAAAAACTGTTTTTT.

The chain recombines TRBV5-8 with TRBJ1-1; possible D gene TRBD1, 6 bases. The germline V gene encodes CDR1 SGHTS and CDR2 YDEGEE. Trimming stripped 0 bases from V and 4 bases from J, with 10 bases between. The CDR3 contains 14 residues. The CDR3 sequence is CASSLVQGGTEAFF. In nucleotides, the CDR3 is TGTGCCAGCAGCTTGGTACAGGGTGGCACTGAAGCTTTCTTT.

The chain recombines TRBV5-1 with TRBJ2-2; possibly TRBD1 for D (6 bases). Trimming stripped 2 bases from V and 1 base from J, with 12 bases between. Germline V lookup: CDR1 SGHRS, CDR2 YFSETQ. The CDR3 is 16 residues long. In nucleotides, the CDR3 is TGCGCCAGCAGCTTAGGGACATACCTGAACACCGGGGAGCTGTTTTTT. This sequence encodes CASSLGTYLNTGELFF.

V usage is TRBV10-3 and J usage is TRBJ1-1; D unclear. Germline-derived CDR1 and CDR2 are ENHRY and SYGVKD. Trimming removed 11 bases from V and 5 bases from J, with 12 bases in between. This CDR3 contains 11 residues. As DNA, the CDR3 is TGTGCCGTCGGGAGGGAAACTGAAGCTTTCTTT. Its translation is CAVGRETEAFF.

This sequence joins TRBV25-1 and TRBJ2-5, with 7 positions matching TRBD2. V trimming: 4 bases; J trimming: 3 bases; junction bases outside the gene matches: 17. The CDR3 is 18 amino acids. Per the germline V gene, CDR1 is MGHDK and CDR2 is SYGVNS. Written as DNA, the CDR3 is TGTGCCAGCAGTGGCCTTGCTCTAGCGGCCTCCACGAAAGAGACCCAGTACTTC. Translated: CASSGLALAASTKETQYF.

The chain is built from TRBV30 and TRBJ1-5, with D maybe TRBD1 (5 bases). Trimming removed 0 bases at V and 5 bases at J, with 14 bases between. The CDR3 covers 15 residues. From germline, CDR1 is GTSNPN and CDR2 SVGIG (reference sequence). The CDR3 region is CAWSVGGWGDQPQHF. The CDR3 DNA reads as TGTGCCTGGAGTGTTGGCGGGTGGGGGGATCAGCCCCAGCATTTT.

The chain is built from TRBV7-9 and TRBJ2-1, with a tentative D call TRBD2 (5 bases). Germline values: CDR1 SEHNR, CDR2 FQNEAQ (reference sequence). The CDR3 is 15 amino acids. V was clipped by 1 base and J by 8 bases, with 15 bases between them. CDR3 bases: TGTGCCAGCAGCTTAGGAGTCGGGATAGGGTATGAGCAGTTCTTC. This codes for CASSLGVGIGYEQFF. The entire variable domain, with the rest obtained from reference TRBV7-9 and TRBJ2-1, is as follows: DTGVSQNPRHKITKRGQNVTFRCDPISEHNRLYWYRQTLGQGPEFLTYFQNEAQLEKSRLLSDRFSAERPKGSFSTLEIQRTEQGDSAMYLCASSLGVGIGYEQFFGPGTRLTVL.

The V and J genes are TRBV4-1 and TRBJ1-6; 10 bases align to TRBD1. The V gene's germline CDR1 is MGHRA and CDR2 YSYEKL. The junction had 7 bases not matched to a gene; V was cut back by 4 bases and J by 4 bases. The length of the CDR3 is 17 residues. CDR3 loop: CASSLGGQGTYNSPLHF. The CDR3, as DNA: TGCGCCAGCAGCCTGGGGGGACAGGGGACTTATAATTCACCCCTCCACTTT.

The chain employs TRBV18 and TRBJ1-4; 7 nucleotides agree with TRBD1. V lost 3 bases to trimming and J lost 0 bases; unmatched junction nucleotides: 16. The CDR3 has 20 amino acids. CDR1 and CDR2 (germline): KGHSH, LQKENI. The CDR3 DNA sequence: TGTGCCAGCTCACCCCTGGACAGGAGAATTACCTACTCAACTAATGAAAAACTGTTTTTT. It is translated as CASSPLDRRITYSTNEKLFF.

The CDR3 here is CASSDKLAGVREQFF. The CDR3 nucleotides are TGCGCCAGCAGTGATAAACTAGCGGGAGTCCGCGAGCAGTTCTTC. The genes are TRBV10-1 and TRBJ2-1; 11 bases fit TRBD2. The CDR3 totals 15 residues. V lost 3 bases and J lost 10; bases outside the gene matches: 8. Germline loops: CDR1 WNHNN, CDR2 SYGVQD (reference sequence).

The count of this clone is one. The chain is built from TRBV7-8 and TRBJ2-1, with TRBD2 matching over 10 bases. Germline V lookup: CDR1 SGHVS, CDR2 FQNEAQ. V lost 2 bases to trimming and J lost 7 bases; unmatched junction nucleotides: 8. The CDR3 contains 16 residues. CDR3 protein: CASSLIQREGLNEQFF. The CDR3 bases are TGTGCCAGCAGCTTAATCCAGCGGGAGGGGCTTAATGAGCAGTTCTTC.

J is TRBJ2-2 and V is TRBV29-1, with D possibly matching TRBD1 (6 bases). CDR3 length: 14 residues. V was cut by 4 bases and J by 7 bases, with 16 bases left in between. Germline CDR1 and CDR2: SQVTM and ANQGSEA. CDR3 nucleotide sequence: TGCAGCGTTGGGGACATCACTTGGGGCGGGGAGCTGTTTTTT. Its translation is CSVGDITWGGELFF.

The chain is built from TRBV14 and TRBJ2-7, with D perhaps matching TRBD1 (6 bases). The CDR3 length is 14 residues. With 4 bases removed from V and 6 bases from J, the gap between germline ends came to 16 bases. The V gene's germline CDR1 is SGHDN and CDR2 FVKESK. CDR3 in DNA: TGTGCCAGCAGCCTTTTACCGGCAGGGGCCGAGCAGTACTTC. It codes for CASSLLPAGAEQYF.

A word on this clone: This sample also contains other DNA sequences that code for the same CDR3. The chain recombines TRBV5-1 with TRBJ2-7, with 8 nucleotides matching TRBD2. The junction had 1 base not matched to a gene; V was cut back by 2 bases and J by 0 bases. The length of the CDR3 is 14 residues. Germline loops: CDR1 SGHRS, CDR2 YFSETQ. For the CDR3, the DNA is TGCGCCAGCAGCTTAGCGGGGGACTCCTACGAGCAGTACTTC. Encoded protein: CASSLAGDSYEQYF.

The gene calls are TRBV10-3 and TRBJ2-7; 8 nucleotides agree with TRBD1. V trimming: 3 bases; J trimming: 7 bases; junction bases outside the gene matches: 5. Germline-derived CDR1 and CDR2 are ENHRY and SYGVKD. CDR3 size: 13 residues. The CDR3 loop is CAISDHRGEEQYF. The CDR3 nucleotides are TGTGCCATCAGTGACCACAGGGGGGAGGAGCAGTACTTC.

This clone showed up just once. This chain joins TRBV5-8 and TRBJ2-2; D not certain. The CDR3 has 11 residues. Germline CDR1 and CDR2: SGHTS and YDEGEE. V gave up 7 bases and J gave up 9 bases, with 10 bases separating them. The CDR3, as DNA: TGTGCCAGCCAGATCCGCCGGGAGCTGTTTTTT. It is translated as CASQIRRELFF.

The CDR3 sequence: CASSPATGSQPQHF. For the CDR3, the DNA is TGTGCCAGCAGCCCAGCGACAGGGAGTCAGCCCCAGCATTTT. The gene calls are TRBV6-5 and TRBJ1-5, with 7 positions matching TRBD1. With 6 bases clipped from V and 6 bases from J, the junction kept 8 bases outside the gene matches. The CDR3 runs 14 residues. Germline V gene sequence: CDR1 MNHEY, CDR2 SVGAGI.